These 16 T cell receptor beta chains were all obtained from the same sample, sequenced in a study of blood T cell repertoires in COVID-19. Generated by immunoSEQ multiplex PCR, the TCRdb table keeps only in-frame clones and is missing some. Here the sample spans about 160,000 clones, over 70% being singletons. The sequenced material came from PBMCs or T cells enriched from blood (not recorded which). These receptors were collected from a woman between 50 and 59 years old in a cohort exposed to, infected with or recovered from COVID-19 (not recorded which).

The chain is built from TRBV27 and TRBJ1-5, with TRBD1 as a possible D gene (5 bases). V was shortened by 4 bases and J by 6 bases, with 22 bases between the two germline ends. CDR1 and CDR2 (germline): MNHEY, SMNVEV (reference sequence). The CDR3 covers 17 residues. The CDR3 reads CASSSFGQGGLGQPQHF. Written as DNA, the CDR3 is TGTGCCAGCAGTTCGTTTGGTCAGGGAGGTTTAGGTCAGCCCCAGCATTTT.

The chain uses TRBV5-8 and TRBJ2-1; 7 nucleotides agree with TRBD2. Germline CDR1 is SGHTS and CDR2 is YDEGEE. The CDR3 contains 16 residues. V trimming: 3 bases; J trimming: 3 bases; junction bases outside the gene matches: 9. CDR3 sequence reads: CASSSPGDYYYNEQFF. The CDR3, as DNA: TGTGCCAGCAGCTCACCTGGGGACTACTACTACAATGAGCAGTTCTTC.

This chain links TRBV11-1 with TRBJ1-1; D may be TRBD1 (5 bases). V lost 2 bases and J lost 5, with 9 bases in between. The CDR3 length is 13 residues. Germline loops: CDR1 SGHAT, CDR2 FQDESV (reference sequence). This CDR3 is CASSLLGDTEAFF. Written as DNA, the CDR3 is TGTGCCAGCAGCTTATTAGGGGATACTGAAGCTTTCTTT.

J is TRBJ2-1 and V is TRBV11-2; no definite D call. The V gene's germline CDR1 is SGHAT and CDR2 FQNNGV. The CDR3 is 16 amino acids. V lost 1 base and J lost 3, with 13 bases in between. The CDR3 nucleotides are TGTGCCAGCAGCTTAGTATATCGACAACGCTACAATGAGCAGTTCTTC. It codes for CASSLVYRQRYNEQFF.

This clone showed up just a few times. The chain recombines TRBV19 with TRBJ1-1; 11 nucleotides agree with TRBD1. From germline, CDR1 is LNHDA and CDR2 SQIVND (reference sequence). The ends lost 5 bases at V and 1 base at J; junction bases unmatched: 12. The CDR3 totals 18 residues. The DNA of the CDR3 is TGTGCCAGTAGTTATCGGACAGGGGGCTATGTCGGGAACACTGAAGCTTTCTTT. Residues: CASSYRTGGYVGNTEAFF.

The gene calls are TRBV7-9 and TRBJ1-1; 8 bases align to TRBD1. The CDR3 has 12 residues. Unmatched junction bases numbered 4, after V lost 5 bases and J lost 8 bases. Germline CDR1 and CDR2: SEHNR and FQNEAQ (reference sequence). The CDR3 sequence: CASSDRTGEAFF. CDR3 nucleotide sequence: TGTGCCAGCAGCGATCGGACAGGGGAAGCTTTCTTT.

Remarks on this clone: One junction end does not reproduce the germline sequence, and a read error may be involved. The chain couples TRBV5-4 to TRBJ2-3; 9 bases are shared with TRBD2. CDR1 and CDR2 (germline): SGHNT, YYREEE (reference sequence). The CDR3 is 15 amino acids. The CDR3 loop is CASSLESSAGGPLFF. The DNA for the CDR3 is TGTGCCAGCAGCTTGGAAAGCTCGGCGGGGGGGCCCCTATTTTTC.

The CDR3: CASSIAGVRTDTQYF. The DNA of the CDR3 is TGTGCCAGCAGCATCGCGGGAGTGCGCACAGATACGCAGTATTTT. V is TRBV7-9 and J is TRBJ2-3, with 7 bases lining up with TRBD2. The junction had 6 bases not matched to a gene; V was cut back by 5 bases and J by 1 base. The germline gives CDR1 SEHNR, CDR2 FQNEAQ (reference sequence). The CDR3 covers 15 residues.

The rearrangement links TRBV6-5 to TRBJ2-7; 9 positions match TRBD2. The length of the CDR3 is 14 residues. Germline values: CDR1 MNHEY, CDR2 SVGAGI. V lost 7 bases, J lost 6 bases, and 10 bases stayed unmatched. CDR3 region: CASNRAGGPSEQYF. CDR3 sequence (DNA): TGTGCCAGCAACCGAGCGGGGGGTCCCTCCGAGCAGTACTTC.

This clone was recorded a few times. V is TRBV11-2 and J is TRBJ2-2; 9 bases fit TRBD1. The CDR3 contains 15 residues. V trimming: 4 bases; J trimming: 6 bases; junction bases outside the gene matches: 6. Germline CDR1 reads SGHAT; CDR2 reads FQNNGV. This CDR3 is CASSSRDRVPGELFF. DNA for the CDR3: TGTGCCAGCAGCTCGCGGGACAGGGTACCCGGGGAGCTGTTTTTT. The variable domain in full, completed from reference TRBV11-2 and TRBJ2-2, reads EAGVAQSPRYKIIEKRQSVAFWCNPISGHATLYWYQQILGQGPKLLIQFQNNGVVDDSQLPKDRFSAERLKGVDSTLKIQPAKLEDSAVYLCASSSRDRVPGELFFGEGSRLTVL.

The chain joins TRBV2 to TRBJ2-1; 8 bases agree with TRBD2. The junction had 7 bases not matched to a gene; V was cut back by 7 bases and J by 2 bases. Germline V CDR1 and CDR2: SNHLY, FYNNEI. CDR3 size: 15 residues. The CDR3 DNA sequence: TGTGCCAGCAAGCCTAGCGGGTTGACCTACAATGAGCAGTTCTTC. This gives the protein CASKPSGLTYNEQFF.

The J gene is TRBJ2-7, the V gene TRBV30; 12 bases fit TRBD2. The CDR3 runs 14 residues. From germline, CDR1 is GTSNPN and CDR2 SVGIG (reference sequence). V was pared by 1 base and J by 3 bases, with 1 base of the junction left unmatched. The chain's CDR3 is CAWSEGLAGYEQYF. CDR3 sequence (DNA): TGTGCCTGGAGTGAGGGACTAGCGGGCTACGAGCAGTACTTC. The full variable domain, its missing parts supplied by reference TRBV30 and TRBJ2-7, is SQTIHQWPATLVQPVGSPLSLECTVEGTSNPNLYWYRQAAGRGLQLLFYSVGIGQISSEVPQNLSASRPQDRQFILSSKKLLLSDSGFYLCAWSEGLAGYEQYFGPGTRLTVT.

The chain uses TRBV2 and TRBJ1-1; D not certain. Germline V gene sequence: CDR1 SNHLY, CDR2 FYNNEI. V lost 1 base to trimming and J lost 1 base, with 10 bases between them. The CDR3 totals 15 residues. CDR3 sequence reads: CASSEGQIPNTEAFF. The CDR3 bases are TGTGCCAGCAGTGAAGGGCAGATACCGAACACTGAAGCTTTCTTT.

This sequence joins TRBV7-9 and TRBJ1-2; the match to TRBD1 covers 9 bases. With V trimmed by 5 bases and J by 3 bases, 10 bases remained unmatched. In germline, CDR1 is SEHNR, CDR2 FQNEAQ (reference sequence). The CDR3 runs to 16 residues. CDR3 nucleotides: TGTGCCAGCAGCCTCGGGACAGGGCAAGTTCACTATGGCTACACCTTC. It yields the protein CASSLGTGQVHYGYTF.

V is TRBV4-3 and J is TRBJ2-7; tentative D call: TRBD2 (5 bases). Germline V lookup: CDR1 LGHNA, CDR2 YSLEER. The CDR3 extends over 14 amino acids. V lost 0 bases and J lost 3, with 9 bases in between. The CDR3 nucleotides are TGCGCCAGCAGCCAAGATCGGGCGGGCTACGAGCAGTACTTC. It is translated as CASSQDRAGYEQYF.

The chain links TRBV9 to TRBJ2-1; 8 bases align to TRBD1. J lost 4 bases, V lost 3 bases, and 6 bases had no gene match. The germline V gene encodes CDR1 SGDLS and CDR2 YYNGEE. This CDR3 contains 15 residues. CDR3 in DNA: TGTGCCAGCAGCGGAACAGGGGGGAGGTACAATGAGCAGTTCTTC. Residues: CASSGTGGRYNEQFF.